The clone carrying this T cell receptor beta chain was recorded a few times. The antigen remains undetermined. The data stem from a study of T-cell reconstitution after alpha-beta-depleted transplantation in children. General study points: For some patients, TCRbeta diversity was high at day 60 because of recipient T cells and thymic progenitors that survived.

This CDR3 has 16 residues. V trimming: 6 bases; J trimming: 1 base; junction bases outside the gene matches: 9. The germline V gene encodes CDR1 MDHEN and CDR2 SYDVKM. Unique molecular identifiers were incorporated when the TCRbeta library was constructed. TCRdb redid the calling of the PCR reads with MiXCR, one entry per CDR3 protein. The repertoire consists of fewer than 700,000 distinct CDR3 sequences, with 13% occurring once and the leading ten covering over 2%. The clonotype was recovered from a male patient younger than 18 who had a stem cell transplant for acute myeloid leukemia, so the T cells may come from the graft donor. Here the sequenced sample was PBMCs, mostly from graft donor cells, taken 360 days after TCRalphabeta/CD19-depleted stem cell transplant. The chain combines TRBV28 with TRBJ1-1, with 9 bases that match TRBD1. CDR3 amino acids: CASSFGTGSWNTEAFF. The DNA for the CDR3 is TGTGCCAGCAGCTTTGGGACAGGGTCTTGGAACACTGAAGCTTTCTTT.